The 32 T cell receptor beta chains below were found in one sample sequenced in a study of T cell responses to AZD1222 COVID-19 vaccine. Sequencing used immunoSEQ multiplex PCR; TCRdb keeps in-frame clones, though not all of them. This repertoire shows approximately 99,000 clones, about nine tenths found once; its top ten account for 6.5% to 10%. The material sequenced was peripheral blood, taken 28 days after the second AZD1222 dose. Receptor source: an adult who received the AZD1222 COVID-19 vaccine.

The V and J genes are TRBV7-2 and TRBJ2-1; D is uncertain. Germline assignment: CDR1 SGHTA and CDR2 FQGNSA. With 1 base removed from V and 9 bases from J, the gap between germline ends came to 13 bases. The CDR3 extends over 14 amino acids. The CDR3 sequence: CASSLDLFGVEQFF. For the CDR3, the DNA is TGTGCCAGCAGCTTAGATTTATTTGGGGTTGAGCAGTTCTTC.

The chain uses TRBV24-1 and TRBJ1-1; D gene ambiguous. V gave up 7 bases and J gave up 1 base, with 12 bases separating them. Germline V CDR1 and CDR2: KGHDR, SFDVKD. CDR3 length: 14 amino acids. CDR3 amino acids: CATRDWTANTEAFF. For the CDR3, the DNA is TGTGCCACCAGGGACTGGACGGCGAACACTGAAGCTTTCTTT.

This chain connects TRBV6-5 to TRBJ2-3; 7 nucleotides line up with TRBD2. Germline loops: CDR1 MNHEY, CDR2 SVGAGI. Trimming took 4 bases from V and 6 from J; bases not matched to a gene: 10. The CDR3 loop spans 15 amino acids. CDR3 amino acids: CASSLVGGPGDTQYF. The CDR3 bases are TGTGCCAGCAGTTTAGTGGGAGGGCCTGGGGATACGCAGTATTTT.

J is TRBJ2-7 and V is TRBV6-5; a possible D gene is TRBD1 (6 bases). CDR3 length: 15 residues. Trimming stripped 3 bases from V and 3 bases from J, with 15 bases between. Germline CDR1 MNHEY, CDR2 SVGAGI. The CDR3 here is CASSYSRQVIYEQYF. The CDR3 DNA follows: TGTGCCAGCAGTTATTCTCGACAGGTAATCTACGAGCAGTACTTC.

CDR3 sequence: CASRTGNEAFF. The CDR3 DNA follows: TGTGCCAGTAGAACCGGGAATGAAGCTTTCTTT. The J gene is TRBJ1-1, the V gene TRBV6-5; no reliable D call. The CDR3 runs 11 residues. The germline CDR1 and CDR2 sequences are MNHEY and SVGAGI. The V gene lost 9 bases and the J gene lost 7 bases, with 12 bases spanning the gap.

The chain is built from TRBV9 and TRBJ2-1; 8 bases fit TRBD2. The CDR3 is 16 residues long. Germline CDR1 reads SGDLS; CDR2 reads YYNGEE. The V gene end was trimmed by 4 bases and the J gene end by 8 bases; junction bases not matched to a gene: 14. CDR3: CASSLWGLGDGDEQFF. CDR3 DNA: TGTGCCAGCAGCCTTTGGGGACTAGGGGACGGGGATGAGCAGTTCTTC.

V is TRBV4-1 and J is TRBJ1-1, with D unresolved. Germline-derived CDR1 and CDR2 are MGHRA and YSYEKL. The length of the CDR3 is 16 residues. The ends were cut back, 0 bases at V and 7 bases at J, with 18 bases in the middle. The CDR3 is CASSQERAGRGDEAFF. In DNA, the CDR3 is TGCGCCAGCAGCCAAGAGAGGGCAGGACGAGGAGATGAAGCTTTCTTT.

The V and J genes are TRBV27 and TRBJ1-5, with 11 bases that match TRBD1. The V segment lost 5 bases and the J segment 5 bases; nucleotides outside the gene matches: 17. This CDR3 has 19 residues. The germline V gene encodes CDR1 MNHEY and CDR2 SMNVEV (reference sequence). The CDR3 nucleotides read TGTGCCAGCAGTCCGCGTGCCGGGACAGGGGGGTACCCCCATCAGCCCCAGCATTTT. Amino acids: CASSPRAGTGGYPHQPQHF.

This chain links TRBV5-4 with TRBJ2-6; D may be TRBD1 (6 bases). Germline CDR1 and CDR2: SGHNT and YYREEE (reference sequence). CDR3 length equals 18 residues. The V and J ends lost 5 bases and 2 bases respectively, with 20 bases between them. The CDR3 nucleotides read TGTGCCAGCAGTTCTCGGACAGAAGGGCCGGCTGGGGCCAACGTCCTGACTTTC. Protein product: CASSSRTEGPAGANVLTF.

The chain joins TRBV5-6 to TRBJ1-2; D remains unclear. The CDR3 length is 14 residues. V lost 4 bases and J lost 7, with 17 bases in between. Germline assignment: CDR1 SGHDT and CDR2 YYEEEE. CDR3 in amino acids: CASSPGPSGSGYTF. In DNA form, the CDR3 reads TGTGCCAGCAGCCCCGGCCCCAGCGGATCTGGCTACACCTTC. Full variable domain (rest looked up from reference TRBV5-6 and TRBJ1-2): DAGVTQSPTHLIKTRGQQVTLRCSPKSGHDTVSWYQQALGQGPQFIFQYYEEEERQRGNFPDRFSGHQFPNYSSELNVNALLLGDSALYLCASSPGPSGSGYTFGSGTRLTVV.

The CDR3: CASRKNDYGYTF. The CDR3 nucleotides read TGTGCCAGCAGGAAAAACGACTATGGCTACACCTTC. This chain connects TRBV28 to TRBJ1-2; D not certain. Germline values: CDR1 MDHEN, CDR2 SYDVKM. CDR3 length: 12 residues. Trimming removed 6 bases at V and 3 bases at J, with 8 bases between.

The chain is built from TRBV25-1 and TRBJ1-2; 9 nucleotides line up with TRBD1. V gave up 1 base and J gave up 4 bases; unmatched junction bases: 4. The CDR3 runs to 15 residues. Germline V CDR1 and CDR2: MGHDK, SYGVNS. The CDR3 DNA is TGTGCCAGCAGTGAATGGGGACAGGGATTCTATGGCTACACCTTC. As protein: CASSEWGQGFYGYTF.

This chain connects TRBV11-3 to TRBJ2-1; D is unclear. Germline loops: CDR1 SGHNT, CDR2 YENEEA. This CDR3 spans 15 amino acids. Trimming removed 5 bases at V and 0 bases at J, with 11 bases between. CDR3 coding DNA: TGTGCCAGCAGCCCCGAGGTGAGCTCCTACAATGAGCAGTTCTTC. Amino acids: CASSPEVSSYNEQFF.

V gene TRBV6-1 combines with J gene TRBJ1-5, with D hard to call. The CDR3 consists of 14 residues. Germline CDR1 and CDR2: MNHNS and SASEGT. V lost 0 bases to trimming and J lost 4 bases, with 7 bases between them. In DNA, the CDR3 is TGTGCCAGCAGTGAAGCAGGTCGGAATCAGCCCCAGCATTTT. It yields the protein CASSEAGRNQPQHF.

The J gene is TRBJ2-7, the V gene TRBV7-9, with a possible D match to TRBD1 (6 bases). Trimming took off 3 bases at V and 2 bases at J, with 11 bases between the two ends. The CDR3 has 14 residues. The germline V gene has CDR1 SEHNR and CDR2 FQNEAQ (reference sequence). CDR3 sequence: CASSFVGGTYEQYF. The CDR3 region has the DNA TGTGCCAGCAGCTTTGTAGGGGGAACCTACGAGCAGTACTTC.

The chain uses TRBV7-2 and TRBJ2-1; D possibly matches TRBD1 or TRBD2 (5 bases each). In germline, CDR1 is SGHTA, CDR2 FQGNSA. Deletions cut 5 bases from V and 9 bases from J, with 14 bases between. The CDR3 totals 13 residues. CDR3 protein: CASSRDRQGEQFF. In nucleotides, the CDR3 is TGTGCCAGCAGCCGGGACCGACAAGGTGAGCAGTTCTTC.

The chain uses TRBV2 and TRBJ2-2; TRBD1 matches at 11 bases. Trimming at V came to 10 bases and at J to 6 bases, leaving 7 bases not matched to a gene. The CDR3 consists of 14 residues. The V gene's germline CDR1 is SNHLY and CDR2 FYNNEI. CDR3 region: CATARDRGSGELFF. CDR3 coding DNA: TGTGCCACCGCCCGGGACAGGGGGTCCGGGGAGCTGTTTTTT.

The rearrangement links TRBV5-8 to TRBJ2-5, with 13 positions matching TRBD2. The germline gives CDR1 SGHTS, CDR2 YDEGEE. The ends lost 4 bases at V and 1 base at J; junction bases unmatched: 4. The CDR3 extends over 16 amino acids. This CDR3 is CASSRGTSGVQETQYF. CDR3 sequence (DNA): TGTGCCAGCAGCCGAGGGACTAGCGGGGTCCAAGAGACCCAGTACTTC.

The chain couples TRBV19 to TRBJ1-2, with TRBD1 as a possible D gene (5 bases). V gave up 3 bases and J gave up 7 bases, with 15 bases separating them. This CDR3 has 14 residues. Germline V gene data show CDR1 as LNHDA and CDR2 as SQIVND (reference sequence). CDR3 bases: TGTGCCAGTAGTATCTCATACCCTGACAGTGGCTACACCTTC. Amino acids: CASSISYPDSGYTF.

This chain joins TRBV29-1 and TRBJ2-3; D assignment may be TRBD1 or TRBD2 (5 bases each). The CDR3 has 11 residues. From germline, CDR1 is SQVTM and CDR2 ANQGSEA. Trimming stripped 4 bases from V and 6 bases from J, with 8 bases between. CDR3 in DNA: TGCAGCGTTGTGTGGGGGGATACGCAGTATTTT. Translating it yields CSVVWGDTQYF.

The V call is TRBV5-8, the J call TRBJ1-5; D ambiguous. The CDR3 covers 15 residues. Germline assignment: CDR1 SGHTS and CDR2 YDEGEE. Trimming cost V 6 bases and J 0 bases, with 13 bases left between them. In DNA form, the CDR3 reads TGTGCCAGCAACTCCGAGGGCTATAGCAATCAGCCCCAGCATTTT. Protein product: CASNSEGYSNQPQHF.

The rearrangement links TRBV6-5 to TRBJ1-5; D unresolved. V was clipped by 2 bases and J by 5 bases, with 7 bases between them. The CDR3 is made up of 13 amino acids. CDR1 is MNHEY and CDR2 is SVGAGI in the germline V gene. This chain's CDR3 is CASSYGRDQPQHF. CDR3 DNA: TGTGCCAGCAGTTACGGTCGGGATCAGCCCCAGCATTTT.

The rearrangement links TRBV6-5 to TRBJ2-2, with TRBD2 as a possible D gene (5 bases). Trimming cost V 0 bases and J 5 bases, with 7 bases left between them. CDR1 is MNHEY and CDR2 is SVGAGI in the germline V gene. This CDR3 spans 14 amino acids. The CDR3 here is CASSYSPGTGELFF. For the CDR3, the DNA is TGTGCCAGCAGTTACTCTCCGGGGACCGGGGAGCTGTTTTTT.

The V gene is TRBV5-1, the J gene TRBJ1-1; no reliable D call. The germline V and J ends were trimmed by 0 bases and 1 base, with 10 bases remaining between them. Germline lookup yields CDR1 SGHRS and CDR2 YFSETQ. This CDR3 region has 15 residues. The CDR3 loop is CASSLESGRNTEAFF. CDR3 nucleotide sequence: TGCGCCAGCAGCTTGGAATCTGGGAGGAACACTGAAGCTTTCTTT.

This rearrangement joins TRBV3-1 (or the pseudogene TRBV3-2) to TRBJ1-2; a possible D gene is TRBD1 (6 bases). The CDR3 consists of 15 residues. Trimming left V 1 base short and J 1 base short, with 10 bases between. Germline assignment: CDR1 LGHDT and CDR2 YNNKEL (reference sequence). The CDR3 coding sequence is TGTGCCAGCAGCCAAGGGACGGGACATAACTATGGCTACACCTTC. Its translation: CASSQGTGHNYGYTF.

The sample holds one count of this clone. This sequence joins TRBV6-1 and TRBJ1-4; TRBD1 aligns across 7 bases. Trimming at V came to 4 bases and at J to 3 bases, leaving 8 bases not matched to a gene. The V gene's germline CDR1 is MNHNS and CDR2 SASEGT. This CDR3 region has 16 residues. The CDR3, as DNA: TGTGCCAGCAGTGCCTCAATGAGGGGGCCTAATGAAAAACTGTTTTTT. Translation: CASSASMRGPNEKLFF.

V usage is TRBV14 and J usage is TRBJ1-6; TRBD1 matches at 7 bases. The V segment lost 2 bases and the J segment 7 bases; nucleotides outside the gene matches: 8. Per germline, CDR1 SGHDN and CDR2 FVKESK. This CDR3 comprises 16 residues. The CDR3 reads CASSQLGGTANSPLHF. The CDR3 nucleotides read TGTGCCAGCAGCCAACTGGGGGGGACAGCCAATTCACCCCTCCACTTT.

The chain carries TRBV28 and TRBJ2-7, with TRBD2 matching 13 bases. Losses at the gene ends were 10 bases for V and 4 bases for J; bases not matched to a gene: 10. The CDR3 consists of 15 residues. Germline CDR1 reads MDHEN; CDR2 reads SYDVKM. This chain's CDR3 is CATLPGTSGIYEQYF. The CDR3 DNA reads as TGTGCCACACTACCCGGGACTAGCGGGATATACGAGCAGTACTTC.

This clone was seen once. The chain combines TRBV3-1 (or the pseudogene TRBV3-2) with TRBJ2-1; 7 bases align to TRBD2. The V gene's germline CDR1 is LGHDT and CDR2 YNNKEL (reference sequence). The CDR3 has 16 residues. V shed 1 base, J shed 5 bases, and the junction held 8 bases outside the gene matches. The CDR3 bases are TGTGCCAGCAGCCAAGTAGGAGGGAGCGGGGACAATGAGCAGTTCTTC. The encoded protein is CASSQVGGSGDNEQFF.

Worth noting for this clone: The identical CDR3 is also encoded by other nucleotide sequences in the sample. The chain links TRBV28 to TRBJ1-2; the match to TRBD1 covers 8 bases. Trimming took 6 bases from V and 0 from J; bases not matched to a gene: 3. The CDR3 runs 14 residues. Germline values: CDR1 MDHEN, CDR2 SYDVKM. CDR3 in amino acids: CASSRGQANYGYTF. Written as DNA, the CDR3 is TGTGCCAGCAGCAGGGGACAGGCTAACTATGGCTACACCTTC.

The chain joins TRBV27 to TRBJ2-7; D is unclear. CDR1 is MNHEY, CDR2 SMNVEV, per germline (reference sequence). This CDR3 region has 11 residues. The V end was cut by 8 bases, the J end by 2 bases, with 7 bases between. The CDR3 is CASGLAYEQYF. The CDR3 DNA follows: TGTGCCAGCGGGCTAGCCTACGAGCAGTACTTC.

CDR3 sequence reads: CASSLGQILAGAYNEQFF. The CDR3 DNA reads TGTGCCAGCAGCCTGGGACAGATTCTAGCGGGGGCATACAATGAGCAGTTCTTC. The genes are TRBV13 and TRBJ2-1, with TRBD2 matching over 10 bases. Germline V CDR1 and CDR2: PRHDT, FYEKMQ (reference sequence). The CDR3 has 18 residues. J was trimmed by 4 bases and V by 5 bases; bases with no gene match: 14.